What follows describes a single T cell receptor (beta chain). The germline gives CDR1 SQVTM, CDR2 ANQGSEA. This CDR3 comprises 12 residues. V was trimmed by 6 bases and J by 1 base, leaving 8 bases between them. Negative magnetic isolation gave CD8+ and CD4+ cells; FACS enriched CD8+ TEMRA. cDNA came from around 0.5 to 1 ug RNA primed by random hexamers. TCRdb re-called the immunoSEQ multiplex PCR reads with MiXCR, one entry per CDR3 protein. The sample carries some 170,000 distinct CDR3 sequences, 93% recorded once. The data were taken from a study of CD8 T cells in Susac syndrome. The rearrangement joins TRBV29-1 to TRBJ2-3, with no clear D. Sequences were obtained from CD4+ T cells from PBMCs. This clonotype was sampled from a human donor in good health. The CDR3 protein is CSVDIGTDTQYF. CDR3 nucleotides: TGCAGCGTCGACATTGGCACAGATACGCAGTATTTT.